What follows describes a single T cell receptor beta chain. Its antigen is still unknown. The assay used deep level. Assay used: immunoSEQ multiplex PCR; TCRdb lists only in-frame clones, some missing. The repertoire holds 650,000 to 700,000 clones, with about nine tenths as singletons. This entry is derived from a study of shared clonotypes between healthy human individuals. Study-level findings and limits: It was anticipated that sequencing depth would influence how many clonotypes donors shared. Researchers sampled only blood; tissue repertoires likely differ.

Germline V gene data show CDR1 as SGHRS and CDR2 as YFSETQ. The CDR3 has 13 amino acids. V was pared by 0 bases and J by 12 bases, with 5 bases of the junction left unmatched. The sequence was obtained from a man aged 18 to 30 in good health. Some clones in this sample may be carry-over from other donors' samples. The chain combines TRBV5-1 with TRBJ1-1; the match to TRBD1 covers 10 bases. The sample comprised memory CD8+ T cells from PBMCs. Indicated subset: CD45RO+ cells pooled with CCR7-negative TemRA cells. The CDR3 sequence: CASSLAGQGITFF. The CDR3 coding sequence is TGCGCCAGCAGCTTGGCGGGACAGGGGATAACTTTCTTT.